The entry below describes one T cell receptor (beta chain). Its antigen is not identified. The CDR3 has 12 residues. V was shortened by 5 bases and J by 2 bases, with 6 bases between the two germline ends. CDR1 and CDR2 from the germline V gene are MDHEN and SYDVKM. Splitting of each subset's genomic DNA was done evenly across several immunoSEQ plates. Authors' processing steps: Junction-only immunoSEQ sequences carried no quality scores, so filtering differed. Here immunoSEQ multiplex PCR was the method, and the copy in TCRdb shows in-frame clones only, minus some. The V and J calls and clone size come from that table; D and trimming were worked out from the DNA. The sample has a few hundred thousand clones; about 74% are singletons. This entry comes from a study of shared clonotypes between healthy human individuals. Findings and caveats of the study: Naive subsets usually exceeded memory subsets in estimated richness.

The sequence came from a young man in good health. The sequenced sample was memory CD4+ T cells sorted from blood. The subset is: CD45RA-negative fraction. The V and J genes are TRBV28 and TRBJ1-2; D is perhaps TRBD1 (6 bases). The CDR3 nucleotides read TGTGCCAGCAGTACAGGGAACTATGGCTACACCTTC. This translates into CASSTGNYGYTF.